This T cell receptor beta chain was obtained from a study of blood T cell repertoires in COVID-19. Method: immunoSEQ multiplex PCR; TCRdb's copy keeps in-frame clones and lacks some. Of about 100,000 clones listed, approximately 85% are singletons. The material sequenced was peripheral blood. The sequence was obtained from an older woman with acute or convalescent COVID-19.

Here the CDR3 reads CASTVTGENSPLHF. CDR3 DNA sequence: TGTGCCAGCACAGTGACAGGGGAGAATTCACCCCTCCACTTT. The chain recombines TRBV28 with TRBJ1-6; TRBD1 matches 8 bases. Germline V CDR1 and CDR2: MDHEN, SYDVKM. The CDR3 totals 14 residues. V lost 7 bases to trimming and J lost 7 bases; unmatched junction nucleotides: 6.